This passage covers 14 T cell receptor beta chains from one sample sequenced in a study of cytomegalovirus exposure and HLA in healthy donors. This PCR relied on a set of 60 Vbeta primers and 13 Jbeta primers. The repertoire was sequenced with immunoSEQ multiplex PCR; TCRdb's copy has only in-frame clones and lacks some. There are 150,000 to 200,000 clones in the sample; about 81% occur only once, and 0.9% to 1% lies in the top ten. The sequencing sample was made of PBMCs. The source is a girl aged 2 to 10 in good health and CMV-seropositive.

The rearrangement links TRBV2 to TRBJ1-4, with D hard to call. Looked up from germline, CDR1 is SNHLY and CDR2 is FYNNEI. V was pared by 3 bases and J by 8 bases, with 13 bases between. CDR3 length: 14 amino acids. CDR3: CASSDRGSGEKLFF. The DNA for the CDR3 is TGTGCCAGCAGTGACCGGGGTTCTGGAGAAAAACTGTTTTTT.

This clone showed up just a few times. The chain has TRBV7-8 and TRBJ1-3, with unresolved D. The V and J ends lost 4 bases and 0 bases respectively, with 13 bases between them. The CDR3 is 16 residues long. In germline, CDR1 is SGHVS, CDR2 FQNEAQ. The CDR3, as DNA: TGTGCCAGCAGCTCCCCCACAATGGTCTCTGGAAACACCATATATTTT. Its protein is CASSSPTMVSGNTIYF. The variable domain in full, completed from reference TRBV7-8 and TRBJ1-3, reads GAGVSQSPRYKVAKRGQDVALRCDPISGHVSLFWYQQALGQGPEFLTYFQNEAQLDKSGLPSDRFFAERPEGSVSTLKIQRTQQEDSAVYLCASSSPTMVSGNTIYFGEGSWLTVV.

A few counts support this clone. The rearrangement uses TRBV5-5 and TRBJ1-1; TRBD1 matches at 8 bases. Germline loops: CDR1 SGHKS, CDR2 YYEKEE (reference sequence). This CDR3 is 17 amino acids long. The J segment lost 0 bases and the V segment lost 4 bases, leaving 11 bases of the junction unmatched. The CDR3 loop is CASSPRTGTEVNTEAFF. CDR3 DNA sequence: TGTGCCAGCAGCCCGAGGACAGGGACCGAAGTGAACACTGAAGCTTTCTTT.

Remarks on this clone: In the same sample, other DNA sequences code for this CDR3. V and J are TRBV28 and TRBJ1-1, with 8 positions matching TRBD1. The length of the CDR3 is 11 residues. J lost 11 bases, V lost 7 bases, and 6 bases had no gene match. Germline assignment: CDR1 MDHEN and CDR2 SYDVKM. The CDR3 here is CASTLDRAAFF. CDR3 DNA sequence: TGTGCCAGCACCTTGGACAGGGCGGCTTTCTTT. The full variable domain, in which reference TRBV28 and TRBJ1-1 provide the parts outside the CDR3, is DVKVTQSSRYLVKRTGEKVFLECVQDMDHENMFWYRQDPGLGLRLIYFSYDVKMKEKGDIPEGYSVSREKKERFSLILESASTNQTSMYLCASTLDRAAFFGQGTRLTVV.

This clone was counted once. The genes are TRBV30 and TRBJ2-7; 11 bases line up with TRBD1. With V trimmed by 3 bases and J by 3 bases, 4 bases remained unmatched. Germline CDR1 reads GTSNPN; CDR2 reads SVGIG (reference sequence). The CDR3 contains 14 residues. In nucleotides, the CDR3 is TGTGCCTGGAGCTGGGGGACAGGGGGCTACGAGCAGTACTTC. It specifies CAWSWGTGGYEQYF.

V and J are TRBV30 and TRBJ1-4; unclear D gene. The germline CDR1 and CDR2 sequences are GTSNPN and SVGIG (reference sequence). Trimming removed 1 base at V and 8 bases at J, with 11 bases between. The CDR3 is made up of 13 amino acids. CDR3 protein: CAWSAQRGEKLFF. CDR3 bases: TGTGCCTGGAGTGCGCAGCGCGGGGAAAAACTGTTTTTT.

J is TRBJ2-7 and V is TRBV2, with D maybe TRBD2 (6 bases). V was pared by 11 bases and J by 3 bases, with 20 bases between. CDR3 length equals 14 residues. The germline gives CDR1 SNHLY, CDR2 FYNNEI. The CDR3 here is CAGQSEGVGYEQYF. Written as DNA, the CDR3 is TGTGCCGGGCAATCGGAGGGAGTAGGCTACGAGCAGTACTTC.

This clone was observed a handful of times. V usage is TRBV6-1 and J usage is TRBJ1-2; D is unresolved. Trimming cost V 10 bases and J 8 bases, with 17 bases left between them. Germline V gene lookup returns CDR1 MNHNS and CDR2 SASEGT. The CDR3 has 12 residues. Here the CDR3 DNA reads TGTGCCACAAAGAGGGCCCTCCGGGGCTACACCTTC. Translation gives CATKRALRGYTF.

The chain joins TRBV6-1 to TRBJ1-4; D is possibly TRBD1 (5 bases). The germline V and J ends were trimmed by 2 bases and 5 bases, with 18 bases remaining between them. In germline, CDR1 is MNHNS, CDR2 SASEGT. The CDR3 sequence is 17 residues long. The CDR3, as DNA: TGTGCCAGCAGTGAATGGGGCAGGATTGGGCCAAATGAAAAACTGTTTTTT. It is translated as CASSEWGRIGPNEKLFF.

The CDR3 region is CASSVAQLAGAYEQFF. In DNA, the CDR3 is TGTGCCAGCAGCGTAGCTCAGCTAGCGGGAGCATATGAGCAGTTCTTC. The chain recombines TRBV9 with TRBJ2-1; 10 bases fit TRBD2. Germline trimming cut 0 bases from V and 8 bases from J; bases unmatched to any gene: 8. Germline CDR1 and CDR2: SGDLS and YYNGEE. The CDR3 loop spans 16 amino acids.

V usage is TRBV9 and J usage is TRBJ2-3; TRBD2 agrees at 10 bases. CDR1 and CDR2 (germline): SGDLS, YYNGEE. The CDR3 contains 17 residues. The V and J ends lost 4 bases and 1 base, in that order; junction bases with no gene match: 9. This chain's CDR3 is CASSPSGRAVGTDTQYF. CDR3 nucleotide sequence: TGTGCCAGCAGCCCCAGCGGGAGGGCCGTGGGCACAGATACGCAGTATTTT.

The chain uses TRBV9 and TRBJ2-7; the match to TRBD2 covers 7 bases. In germline, CDR1 is SGDLS, CDR2 YYNGEE. This CDR3 is 14 amino acids long. The V segment lost 2 bases and the J segment 6 bases; nucleotides outside the gene matches: 8. CDR3 region: CASSVGDYGPEQYF. The CDR3 DNA sequence: TGTGCCAGCAGCGTTGGGGACTACGGTCCCGAGCAGTACTTC.

The V call is TRBV2, the J call TRBJ1-5; TRBD1 agrees at 12 bases. Germline CDR1 reads SNHLY; CDR2 reads FYNNEI. The ends lost 7 bases at V and 4 bases at J; junction bases unmatched: 8. The CDR3 is 16 residues long. CDR3: CASNSPGQGANQPQHF. For the CDR3, the DNA is TGTGCCAGCAATTCTCCGGGACAGGGGGCGAATCAGCCCCAGCATTTT. The full variable domain, rest sourced from reference TRBV2 and TRBJ1-5, is EPEVTQTPSHQVTQMGQEVILRCVPISNHLYFYWYRQILGQKVEFLVSFYNNEISEKSEIFDDQFSVERPDGSNFTLKIRSTKLEDSAMYFCASNSPGQGANQPQHFGDGTRLSIL.

The V call is TRBV15, the J call TRBJ2-3; D not resolved. V lost 1 base and J 0 bases, leaving 2 bases between the germline ends. The CDR3 totals 13 residues. Germline CDR1 reads LNHNV; CDR2 reads YYDKDF (reference sequence). The CDR3 sequence: CATSRASTDTQYF. Here the CDR3 DNA reads TGTGCCACCAGCAGAGCTAGCACAGATACGCAGTATTTT.